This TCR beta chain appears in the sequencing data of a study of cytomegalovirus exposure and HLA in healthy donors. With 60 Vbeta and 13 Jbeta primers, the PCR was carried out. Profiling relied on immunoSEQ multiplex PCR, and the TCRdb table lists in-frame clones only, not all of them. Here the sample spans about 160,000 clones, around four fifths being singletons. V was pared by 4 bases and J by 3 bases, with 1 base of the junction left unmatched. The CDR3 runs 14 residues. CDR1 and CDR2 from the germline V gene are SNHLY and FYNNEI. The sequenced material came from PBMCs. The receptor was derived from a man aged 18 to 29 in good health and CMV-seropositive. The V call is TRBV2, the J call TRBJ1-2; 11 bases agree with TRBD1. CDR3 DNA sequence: TGTGCCAGCAGTGGGGACAGGGGGGACTATGGCTACACCTTC. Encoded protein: CASSGDRGDYGYTF.